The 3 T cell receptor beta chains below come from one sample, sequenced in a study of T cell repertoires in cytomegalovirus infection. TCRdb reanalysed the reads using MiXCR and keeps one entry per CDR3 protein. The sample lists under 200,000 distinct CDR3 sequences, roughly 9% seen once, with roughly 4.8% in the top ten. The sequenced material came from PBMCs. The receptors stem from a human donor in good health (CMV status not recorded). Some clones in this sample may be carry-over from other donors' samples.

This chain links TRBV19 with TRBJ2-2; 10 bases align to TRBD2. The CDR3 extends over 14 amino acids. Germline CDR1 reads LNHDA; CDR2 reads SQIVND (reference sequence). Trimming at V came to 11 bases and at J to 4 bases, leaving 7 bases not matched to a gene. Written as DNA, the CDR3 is TGTGCCTCGATAGCGGGAGGTTCCACCGGGGAGCTGTTTTTT. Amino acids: CASIAGGSTGELFF.

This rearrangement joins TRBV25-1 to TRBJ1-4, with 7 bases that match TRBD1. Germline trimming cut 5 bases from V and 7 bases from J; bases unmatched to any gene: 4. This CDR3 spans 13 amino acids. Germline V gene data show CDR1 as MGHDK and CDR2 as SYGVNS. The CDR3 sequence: CASSRQGGEKLFF. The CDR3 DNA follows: TGTGCCAGCAGTCGACAGGGTGGTGAAAAACTGTTTTTT.

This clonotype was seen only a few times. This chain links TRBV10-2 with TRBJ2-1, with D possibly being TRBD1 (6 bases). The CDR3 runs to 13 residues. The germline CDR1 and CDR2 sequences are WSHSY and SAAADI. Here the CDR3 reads CGSVGGLGNEQFF. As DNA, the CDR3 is TGCGGATCCGTAGGGGGTCTTGGGAATGAGCAGTTCTTC.